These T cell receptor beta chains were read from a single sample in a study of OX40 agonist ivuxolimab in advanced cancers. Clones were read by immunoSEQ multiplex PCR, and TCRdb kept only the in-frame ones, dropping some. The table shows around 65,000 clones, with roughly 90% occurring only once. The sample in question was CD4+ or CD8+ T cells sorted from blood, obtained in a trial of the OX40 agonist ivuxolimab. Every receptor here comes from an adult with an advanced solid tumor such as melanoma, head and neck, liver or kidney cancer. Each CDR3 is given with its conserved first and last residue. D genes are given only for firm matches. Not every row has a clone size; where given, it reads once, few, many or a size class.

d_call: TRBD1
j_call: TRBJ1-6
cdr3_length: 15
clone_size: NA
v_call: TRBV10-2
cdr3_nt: TGCGCCAGCAGTGTAAACGACAGGGTGGATTCACCCCTCCACTTT
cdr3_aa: CASSVNDRVDSPLHF

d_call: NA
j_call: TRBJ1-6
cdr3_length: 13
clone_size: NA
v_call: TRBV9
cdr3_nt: TGTGCCAGCAGCGTAGGGGGGAATTCACCCCTCCACTTT
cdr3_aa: CASSVGGNSPLHF

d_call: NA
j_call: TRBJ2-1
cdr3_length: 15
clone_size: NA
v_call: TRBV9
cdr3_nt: TGTGCCAGCAGCGTAGCCGGGGGGCCCTACAATGAGCAGTTCTTC
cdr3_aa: CASSVAGGPYNEQFF

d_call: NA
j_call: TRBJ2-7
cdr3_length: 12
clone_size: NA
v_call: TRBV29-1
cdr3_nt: TGCAGCGTTCGCCAGGGGTCCTACGAGCAGTACTTC
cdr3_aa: CSVRQGSYEQYF

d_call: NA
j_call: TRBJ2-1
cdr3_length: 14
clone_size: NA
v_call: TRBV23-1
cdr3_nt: TGCGCCAGCAGCCTGGACACCCCCTACAATGAGCAGTTCTTC
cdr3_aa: CASSLDTPYNEQFF

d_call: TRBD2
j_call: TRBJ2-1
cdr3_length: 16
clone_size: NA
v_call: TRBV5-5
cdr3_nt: TGTGCCAGCAGCTTGCCGAGCGGGGGGGCCCACAATGAGCAGTTCTTC
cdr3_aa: CASSLPSGGAHNEQFF

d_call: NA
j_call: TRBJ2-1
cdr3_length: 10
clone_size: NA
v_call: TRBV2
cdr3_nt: TGTGCCAGTCAGGGGAATGAGCAGTTCTTC
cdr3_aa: CASQGNEQFF

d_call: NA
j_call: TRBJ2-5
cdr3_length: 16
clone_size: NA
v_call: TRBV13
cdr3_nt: TGTGCCAGCAGCCCCGGGACTCCGTTGGCACAAGAGACCCAGTACTTC
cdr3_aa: CASSPGTPLAQETQYF

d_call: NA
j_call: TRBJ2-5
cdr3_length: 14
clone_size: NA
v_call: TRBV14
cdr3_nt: TGTGCCAGCAGCCGAACCAGGGTAATGGAGACCCAGTACTTC
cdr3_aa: CASSRTRVMETQYF

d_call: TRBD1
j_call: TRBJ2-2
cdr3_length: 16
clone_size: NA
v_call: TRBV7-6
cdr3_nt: TGTGCCAGCAGCGGACCCGGGACAGGGGCAAACGGGGAGCTGTTTTTT
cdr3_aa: CASSGPGTGANGELFF

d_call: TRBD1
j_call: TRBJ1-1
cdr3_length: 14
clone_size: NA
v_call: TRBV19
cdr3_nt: TGTGCCAGTAGTATACGGACAGGGAACACTGAAGCTTTCTTT
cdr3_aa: CASSIRTGNTEAFF

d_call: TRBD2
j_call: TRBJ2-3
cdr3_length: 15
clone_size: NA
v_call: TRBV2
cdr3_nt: TGTGCCAGCAGTGGGGGACTAGCTAGCACAGATACGCAGTATTTT
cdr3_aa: CASSGGLASTDTQYF

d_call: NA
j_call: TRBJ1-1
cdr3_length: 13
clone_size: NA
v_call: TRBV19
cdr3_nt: TGTGCCAGTAGTGTGGGGTTGAACACTGAAGCTTTCTTT
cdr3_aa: CASSVGLNTEAFF

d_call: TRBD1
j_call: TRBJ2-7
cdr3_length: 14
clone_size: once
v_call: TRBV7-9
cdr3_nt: TGTGCCAGCAGGTCCGGGACAGGGAGCCACGAGCAGTACTTC
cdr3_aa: CASRSGTGSHEQYF

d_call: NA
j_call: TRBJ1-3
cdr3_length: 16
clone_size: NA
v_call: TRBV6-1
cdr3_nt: TGTGCCAGCAGTGAAAGTGAGGGGTCCTCTGGAAACACCATATATTTT
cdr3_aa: CASSESEGSSGNTIYF

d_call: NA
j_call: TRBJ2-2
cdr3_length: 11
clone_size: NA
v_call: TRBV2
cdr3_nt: TGTGCCAGCAGCAAAATCGGGGAGCTGTTTTTT
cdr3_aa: CASSKIGELFF

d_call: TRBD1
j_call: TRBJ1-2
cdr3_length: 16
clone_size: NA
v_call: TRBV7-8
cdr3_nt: TGTGCCAGCAGCACCGGGACAGGGGCCTCGAAGAACGGCTACACCTTC
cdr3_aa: CASSTGTGASKNGYTF

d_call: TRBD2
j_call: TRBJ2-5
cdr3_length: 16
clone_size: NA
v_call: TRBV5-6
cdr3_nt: TGTGCCAGCAGCTCGCTGACAGATTCGGGAGGAGAGACCCAGTACTTC
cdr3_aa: CASSSLTDSGGETQYF

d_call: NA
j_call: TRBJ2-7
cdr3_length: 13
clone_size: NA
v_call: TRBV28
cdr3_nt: TGTGCCAGCCAGTTAGAGCCCACCTACGAGCAGTACTTC
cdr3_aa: CASQLEPTYEQYF

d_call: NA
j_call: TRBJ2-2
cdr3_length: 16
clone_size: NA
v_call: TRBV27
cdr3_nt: TGTGCCAGCAGTTTGTCGGGACAAACGAACACCGGGGAGCTGTTTTTT
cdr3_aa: CASSLSGQTNTGELFF

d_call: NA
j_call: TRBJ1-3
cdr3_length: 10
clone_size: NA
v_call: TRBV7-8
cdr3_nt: TGTGCCAGCGCTGGAAACACCATATATTTT
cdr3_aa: CASAGNTIYF

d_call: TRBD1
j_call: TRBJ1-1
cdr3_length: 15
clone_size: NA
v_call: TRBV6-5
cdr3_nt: TGTGCCAGCAGTGCGGCCGGGACAGGGAACACTGAAGCTTTCTTT
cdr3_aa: CASSAAGTGNTEAFF

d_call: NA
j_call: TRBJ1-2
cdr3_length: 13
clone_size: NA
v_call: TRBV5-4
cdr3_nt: TGTGCCAGCAGCTTGGACGGTAACTATGGCTACACCTTC
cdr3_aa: CASSLDGNYGYTF

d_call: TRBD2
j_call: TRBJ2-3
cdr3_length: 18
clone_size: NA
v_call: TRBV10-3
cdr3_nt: TGTGCCATCAGTGAGGCCCCCCCTAGCGGGGGGGTAACAGATACGCAGTATTTT
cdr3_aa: CAISEAPPSGGVTDTQYF

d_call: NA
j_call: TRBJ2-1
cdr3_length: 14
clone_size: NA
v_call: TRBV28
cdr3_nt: TGTGCCAGCAGTTTAGGGCGGGTCTACAATGAGCAGTTCTTC
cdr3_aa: CASSLGRVYNEQFF

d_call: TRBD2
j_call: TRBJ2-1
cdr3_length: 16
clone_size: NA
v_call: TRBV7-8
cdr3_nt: TGTGCCAGCAGCCCGTTAGCGGGGGGGCAGCTCAATGAGCAGTTCTTC
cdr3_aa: CASSPLAGGQLNEQFF

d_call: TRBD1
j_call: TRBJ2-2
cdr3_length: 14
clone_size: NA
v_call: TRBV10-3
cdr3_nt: TGTGCCATCAGTGCGGACAGGGGAACCGGGGAGCTGTTTTTT
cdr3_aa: CAISADRGTGELFF

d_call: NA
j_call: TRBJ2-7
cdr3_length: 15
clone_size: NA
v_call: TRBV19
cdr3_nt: TGTGCCAGTAGTATCGCAGGAGGGGGCTCCTACGAGCAGTACTTC
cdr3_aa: CASSIAGGGSYEQYF

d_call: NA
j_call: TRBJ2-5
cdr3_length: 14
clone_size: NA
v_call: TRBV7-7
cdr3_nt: TGTGCCAGCAGCTTATTTATGAACCAAGAGACCCAGTACTTC
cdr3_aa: CASSLFMNQETQYF

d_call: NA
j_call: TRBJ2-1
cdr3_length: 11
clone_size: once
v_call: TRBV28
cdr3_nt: TGTGCCAGCAGTTTAGTTGATGAGCAGTTCTTC
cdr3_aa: CASSLVDEQFF

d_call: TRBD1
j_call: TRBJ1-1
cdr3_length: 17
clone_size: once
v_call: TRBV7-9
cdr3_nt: TGTGCCAGCAGCTCGGGACAGGGAGGGGTGAGGGACACTGAAGCTTTCTTT
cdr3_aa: CASSSGQGGVRDTEAFF

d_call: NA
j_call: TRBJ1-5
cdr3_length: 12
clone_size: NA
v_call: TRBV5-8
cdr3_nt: TGTGCCAGCAGCTTGGCCCAACAGCCCCAGCATTTT
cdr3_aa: CASSLAQQPQHF

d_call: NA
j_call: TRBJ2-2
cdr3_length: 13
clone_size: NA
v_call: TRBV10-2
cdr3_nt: TGCGCCAGCAAGGGGACGGTAGGCGGGGAGCTGTTTTTT
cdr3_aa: CASKGTVGGELFF

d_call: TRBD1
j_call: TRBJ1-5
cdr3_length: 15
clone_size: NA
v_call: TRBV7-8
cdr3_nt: TGTGCCAGCAGCAGCCGGGACAGGGGGGATCAGCCCCAGCATTTT
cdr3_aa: CASSSRDRGDQPQHF

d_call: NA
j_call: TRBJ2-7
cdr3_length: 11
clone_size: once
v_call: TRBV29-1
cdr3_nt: TGCAGCGTTGTGCAGTCCTACGAGCAGTACTTC
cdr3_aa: CSVVQSYEQYF

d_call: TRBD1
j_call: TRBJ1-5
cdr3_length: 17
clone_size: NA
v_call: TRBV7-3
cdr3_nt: TGTGCCAGCAGCTTAAGGGACAGGGTTGTTTTCAACCAGCCCCAGCATTTT
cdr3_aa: CASSLRDRVVFNQPQHF

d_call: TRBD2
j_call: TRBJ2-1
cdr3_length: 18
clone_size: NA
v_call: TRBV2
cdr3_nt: TGTGCCAGCAGTGAACCTAGCGGGCCCGTAACTTCCTACAATGAGCAGTTCTTC
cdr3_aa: CASSEPSGPVTSYNEQFF

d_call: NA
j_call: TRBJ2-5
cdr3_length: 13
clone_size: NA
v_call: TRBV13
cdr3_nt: TGTGCCAGCAGCTCACAGGGTTTTGAGACCCAGTACTTC
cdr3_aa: CASSSQGFETQYF

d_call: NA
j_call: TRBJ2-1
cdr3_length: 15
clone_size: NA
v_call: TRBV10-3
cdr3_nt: TGTGCCATCAGTGCCCGTTCCACAGGGTCTAATGAGCAGTTCTTC
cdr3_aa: CAISARSTGSNEQFF

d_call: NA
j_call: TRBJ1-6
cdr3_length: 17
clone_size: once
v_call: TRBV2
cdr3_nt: TGTGCCAGCAGTATTGTTCATTGGAGCTCCTATAATTCACCCCTCCACTTT
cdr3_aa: CASSIVHWSSYNSPLHF

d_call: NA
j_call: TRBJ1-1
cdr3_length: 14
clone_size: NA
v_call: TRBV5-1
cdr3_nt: TGCGCCAGCAGCTTGGAACAGGGGAACACTGAAGCTTTCTTT
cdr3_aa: CASSLEQGNTEAFF

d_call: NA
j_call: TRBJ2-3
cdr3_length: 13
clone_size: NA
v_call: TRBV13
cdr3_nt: TGTGCCAGCAGCCCCGGTCAGACAGATACGCAGTATTTT
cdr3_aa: CASSPGQTDTQYF

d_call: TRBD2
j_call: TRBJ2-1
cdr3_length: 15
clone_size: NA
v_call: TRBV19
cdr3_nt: TGTGCCAGTAGTATAGTAGCGGGGACATACAATGAGCAGTTCTTC
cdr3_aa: CASSIVAGTYNEQFF

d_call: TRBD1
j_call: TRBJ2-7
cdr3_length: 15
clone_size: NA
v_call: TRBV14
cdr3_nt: TGTGCCAGCAGCTGGGACAGGGGAACCCCGGGGGAGCAGTACTTC
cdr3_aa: CASSWDRGTPGEQYF

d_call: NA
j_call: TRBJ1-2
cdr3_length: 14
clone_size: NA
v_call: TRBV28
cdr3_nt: TGTGCCAGCAGTTTACGCGGTGCTGACTATGGCTACACCTTC
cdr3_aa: CASSLRGADYGYTF

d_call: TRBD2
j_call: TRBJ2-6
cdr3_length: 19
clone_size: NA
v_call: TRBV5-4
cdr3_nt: TGTGCCAGCAGCCTCGGGGAGGGCTACACCAGCTCTGGGGCCAACGTCCTGACTTTC
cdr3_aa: CASSLGEGYTSSGANVLTF

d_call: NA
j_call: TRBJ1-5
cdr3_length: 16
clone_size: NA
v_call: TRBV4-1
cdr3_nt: TGCGCCAGCAGCCAAGGGCTAGGGATGGGGGATCGGGCCCAGCATTTT
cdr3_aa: CASSQGLGMGDRAQHF

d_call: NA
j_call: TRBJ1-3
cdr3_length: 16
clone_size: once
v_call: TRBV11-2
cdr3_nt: TGTGCCAGCAGCTCTGGAGTCCTGACCTCTGGAAACACCATATATTTT
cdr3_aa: CASSSGVLTSGNTIYF

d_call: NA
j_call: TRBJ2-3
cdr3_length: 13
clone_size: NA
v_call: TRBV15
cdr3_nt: TGTGCCACCAGCACCTCCAACACAGATACGCAGTATTTT
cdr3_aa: CATSTSNTDTQYF

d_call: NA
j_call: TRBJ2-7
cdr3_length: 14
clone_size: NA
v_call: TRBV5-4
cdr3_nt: TGTGCCAGCAGCTTGGGGGACAAACCCTACGAGCAGTACTTC
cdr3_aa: CASSLGDKPYEQYF

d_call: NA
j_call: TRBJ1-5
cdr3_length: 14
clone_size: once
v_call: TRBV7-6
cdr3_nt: TGTGCCAGCAGCTTAGGGGGGGGCAATCAGCCCCAGCATTTT
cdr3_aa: CASSLGGGNQPQHF

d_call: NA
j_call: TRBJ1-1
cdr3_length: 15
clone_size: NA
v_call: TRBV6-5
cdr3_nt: TGTGCCAGCAGTTACGGGGGAGGGGTGAACACTGAAGCTTTCTTT
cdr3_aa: CASSYGGGVNTEAFF

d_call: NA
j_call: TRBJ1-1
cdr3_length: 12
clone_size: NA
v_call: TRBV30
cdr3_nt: TGTGCCTGGAGTGGGGGGGACGGTGAAGCTTTCTTT
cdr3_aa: CAWSGGDGEAFF

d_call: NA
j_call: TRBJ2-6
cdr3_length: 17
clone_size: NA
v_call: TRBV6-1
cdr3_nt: TGTGCCAGCAGTGGGCCTGTTCAGAACTCTGGGGCCAACGTCCTGACTTTC
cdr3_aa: CASSGPVQNSGANVLTF

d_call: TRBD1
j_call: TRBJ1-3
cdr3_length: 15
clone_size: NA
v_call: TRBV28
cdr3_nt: TGTGCCAGCAGTTTGGGGGACAGGGTTAGAAACACCATATATTTT
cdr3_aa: CASSLGDRVRNTIYF

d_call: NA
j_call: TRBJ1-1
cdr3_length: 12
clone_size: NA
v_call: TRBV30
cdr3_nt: TGTGCCTGGAACAGCGCCAACACTGAAGCTTTCTTT
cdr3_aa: CAWNSANTEAFF

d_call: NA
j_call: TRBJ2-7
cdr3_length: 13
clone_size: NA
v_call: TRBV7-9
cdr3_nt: TGTGCCAGCAGCTTAGGAGCGGGTTACGAGCAGTACTTC
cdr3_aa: CASSLGAGYEQYF